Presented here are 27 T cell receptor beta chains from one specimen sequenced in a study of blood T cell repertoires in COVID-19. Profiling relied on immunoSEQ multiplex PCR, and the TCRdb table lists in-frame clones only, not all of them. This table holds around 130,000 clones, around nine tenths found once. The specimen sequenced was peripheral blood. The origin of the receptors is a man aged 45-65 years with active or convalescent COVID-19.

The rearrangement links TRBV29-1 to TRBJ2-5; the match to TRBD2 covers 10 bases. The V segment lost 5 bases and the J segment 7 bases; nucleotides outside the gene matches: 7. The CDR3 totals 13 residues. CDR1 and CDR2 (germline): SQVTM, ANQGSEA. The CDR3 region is CSVLLAGAGTQYF. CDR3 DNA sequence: TGCAGCGTTCTGCTAGCGGGAGCGGGGACCCAGTACTTC. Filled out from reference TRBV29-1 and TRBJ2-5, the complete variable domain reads SAVISQKPSRDICQRGTSLTIQCQVDSQVTMMFWYRQQPGQSLTLIATANQGSEATYESGFVIDKFPISRPNLTFSTLTVSNMSPEDSSIYLCSVLLAGAGTQYFGPGTRLLVL.

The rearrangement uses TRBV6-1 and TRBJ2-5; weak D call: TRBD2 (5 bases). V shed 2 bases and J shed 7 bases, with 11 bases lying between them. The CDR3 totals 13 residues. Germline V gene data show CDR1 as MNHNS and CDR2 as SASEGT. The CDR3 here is CASSETEGLTQYF. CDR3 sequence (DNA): TGTGCCAGCAGTGAAACCGAGGGATTGACCCAGTACTTC.

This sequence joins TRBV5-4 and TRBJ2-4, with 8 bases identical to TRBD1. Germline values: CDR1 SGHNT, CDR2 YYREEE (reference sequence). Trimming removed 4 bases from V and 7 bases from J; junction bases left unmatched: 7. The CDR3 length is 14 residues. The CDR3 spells CASSQRTGLNIQYF. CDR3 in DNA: TGTGCCAGCAGCCAACGGACAGGGTTGAACATTCAGTACTTC. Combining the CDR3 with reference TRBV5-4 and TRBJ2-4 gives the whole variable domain ETGVTQSPTHLIKTRGQQVTLRCSSQSGHNTVSWYQQALGQGPQFIFQYYREEENGRGNFPPRFSGLQFPNYSSELNVNALELDDSALYLCASSQRTGLNIQYFGAGTRLSVL.

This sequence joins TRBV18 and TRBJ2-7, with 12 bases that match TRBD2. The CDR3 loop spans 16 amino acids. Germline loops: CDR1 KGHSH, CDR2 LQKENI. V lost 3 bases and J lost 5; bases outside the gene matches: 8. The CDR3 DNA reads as TGTGCCAGCTCACCGCGGACTAGCGGGGCCTTGGACGAGCAGTACTTC. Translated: CASSPRTSGALDEQYF.

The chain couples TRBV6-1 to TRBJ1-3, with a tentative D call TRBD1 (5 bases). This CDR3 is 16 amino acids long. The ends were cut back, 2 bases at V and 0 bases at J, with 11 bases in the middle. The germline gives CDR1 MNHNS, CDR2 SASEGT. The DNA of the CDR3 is TGTGCCAGCAGTGAAAGGGGAATGGGCTCTGGAAACACCATATATTTT. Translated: CASSERGMGSGNTIYF.

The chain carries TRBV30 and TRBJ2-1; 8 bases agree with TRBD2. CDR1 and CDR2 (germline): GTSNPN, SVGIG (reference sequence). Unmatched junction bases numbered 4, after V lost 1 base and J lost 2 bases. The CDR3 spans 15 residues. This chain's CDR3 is CAWSANGRAYNEQFF. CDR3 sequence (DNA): TGTGCCTGGAGTGCCAACGGGAGGGCCTACAATGAGCAGTTCTTC.

CDR3 loop: CASSPLGSGSTGANVLTF. The CDR3 bases are TGCGCCAGCAGCCCGTTGGGGAGCGGGAGTACTGGGGCCAACGTCCTGACTTTC. The chain recombines TRBV5-1 with TRBJ2-6; TRBD2 agrees at 8 bases. J was trimmed by 2 bases and V by 4 bases; bases with no gene match: 11. This CDR3 is built from 18 residues. In germline, CDR1 is SGHRS, CDR2 YFSETQ.

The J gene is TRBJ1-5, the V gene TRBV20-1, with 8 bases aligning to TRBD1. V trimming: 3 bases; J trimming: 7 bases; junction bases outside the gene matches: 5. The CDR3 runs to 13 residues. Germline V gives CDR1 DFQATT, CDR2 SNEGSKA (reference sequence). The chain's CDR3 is CSASGRGPQPQHF. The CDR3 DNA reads TGCAGTGCTAGTGGCAGGGGGCCCCAGCCCCAGCATTTT.

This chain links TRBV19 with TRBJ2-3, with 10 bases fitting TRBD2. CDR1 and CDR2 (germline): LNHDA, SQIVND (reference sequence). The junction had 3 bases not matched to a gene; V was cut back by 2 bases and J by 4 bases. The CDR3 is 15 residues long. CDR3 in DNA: TGTGCCAGTAGTATAAGCGGGGGGGCTGCAGATACGCAGTATTTT. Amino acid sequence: CASSISGGAADTQYF.

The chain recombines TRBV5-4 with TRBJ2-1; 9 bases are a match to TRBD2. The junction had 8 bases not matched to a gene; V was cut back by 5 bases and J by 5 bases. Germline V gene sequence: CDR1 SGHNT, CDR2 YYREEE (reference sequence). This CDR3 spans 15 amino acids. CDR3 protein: CASRMASGEDNEQFF. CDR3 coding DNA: TGTGCCAGCAGAATGGCTAGCGGGGAAGACAATGAGCAGTTCTTC.

The CDR3 region has the DNA TGTGCCAGCAGCCCATCGACCCCAGGTTTCTCAGGAGGATACGTCAACGTCCTGACTTTC. This gives the protein CASSPSTPGFSGGYVNVLTF. The chain recombines TRBV3-1 (or the pseudogene TRBV3-2) with TRBJ2-6; TRBD2 is a possible D gene (5 bases). Germline V gives CDR1 LGHDT, CDR2 YNNKEL (reference sequence). The length of the CDR3 is 20 residues. V lost 4 bases and J 9 bases, leaving 31 bases between the germline ends.

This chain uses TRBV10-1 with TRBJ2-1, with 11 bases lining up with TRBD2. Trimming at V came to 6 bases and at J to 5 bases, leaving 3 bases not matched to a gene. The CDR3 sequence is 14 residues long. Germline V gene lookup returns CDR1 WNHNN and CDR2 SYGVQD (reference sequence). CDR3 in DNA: TGCGCCAGCAGCGGGACTAGCGGAAACAATGAGCAGTTCTTC. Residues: CASSGTSGNNEQFF.

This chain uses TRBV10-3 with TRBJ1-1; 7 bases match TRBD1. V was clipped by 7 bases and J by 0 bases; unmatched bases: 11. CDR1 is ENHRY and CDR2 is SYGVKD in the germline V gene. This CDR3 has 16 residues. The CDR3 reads CAIKKTGMGMNTEAFF. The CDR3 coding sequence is TGTGCCATCAAAAAGACAGGGATGGGGATGAACACTGAAGCTTTCTTT.

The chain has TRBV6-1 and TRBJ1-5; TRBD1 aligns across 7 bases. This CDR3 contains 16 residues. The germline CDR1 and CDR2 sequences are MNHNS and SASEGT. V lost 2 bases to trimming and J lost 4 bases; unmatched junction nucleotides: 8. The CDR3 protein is CASSEPPDRVNQPQHF. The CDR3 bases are TGTGCCAGCAGTGAACCCCCCGACAGGGTAAATCAGCCCCAGCATTTT.

This CDR3 is CASSQGAGEGEQYF. CDR3 bases: TGCGCCAGCAGCCAAGGGGCGGGGGAGGGCGAGCAGTACTTC. The V gene is TRBV4-3, the J gene TRBJ2-7, with 7 nucleotides matching TRBD2. This CDR3 contains 14 residues. The germline CDR1 and CDR2 sequences are LGHNA and YSLEER. The V gene end was trimmed by 1 base and the J gene end by 6 bases; junction bases not matched to a gene: 6.

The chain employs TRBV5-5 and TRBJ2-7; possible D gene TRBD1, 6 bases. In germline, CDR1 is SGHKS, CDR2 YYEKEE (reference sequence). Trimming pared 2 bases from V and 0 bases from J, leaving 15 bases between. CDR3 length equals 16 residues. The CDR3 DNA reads TGTGCCAGCAGCTTTTCCCGGACAGCGGACTCCTACGAGCAGTACTTC. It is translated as CASSFSRTADSYEQYF.

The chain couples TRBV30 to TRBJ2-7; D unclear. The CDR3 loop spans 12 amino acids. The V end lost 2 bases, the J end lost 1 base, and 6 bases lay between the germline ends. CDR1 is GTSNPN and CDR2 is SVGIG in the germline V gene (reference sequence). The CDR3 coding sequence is TGTGCCTGGAGTACACAATCCTACGAGCAGTACTTC. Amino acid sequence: CAWSTQSYEQYF.

The CDR3 nucleotides read TGTGCCAGCAGTTCGACTAGCGGAAACTACAATGAGCAGTTCTTC. Amino acids: CASSSTSGNYNEQFF. The chain carries TRBV6-2 or TRBV6-3 and TRBJ2-1, with 9 nucleotides matching TRBD2. Germline V lookup: CDR1 MNHEY, CDR2 SVGEGT. The CDR3 loop spans 15 amino acids. The ends lost 4 bases at V and 3 bases at J; junction bases unmatched: 4.

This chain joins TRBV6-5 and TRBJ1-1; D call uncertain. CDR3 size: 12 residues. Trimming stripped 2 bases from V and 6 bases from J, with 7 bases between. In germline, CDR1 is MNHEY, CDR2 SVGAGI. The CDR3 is CASSYGSAEAFF. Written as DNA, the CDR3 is TGTGCCAGCAGTTACGGGAGTGCTGAAGCTTTCTTT.

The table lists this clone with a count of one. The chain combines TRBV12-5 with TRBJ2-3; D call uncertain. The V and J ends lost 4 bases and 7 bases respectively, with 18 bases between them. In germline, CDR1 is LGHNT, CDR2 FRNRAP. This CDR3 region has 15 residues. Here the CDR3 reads CASGSNGVRGNTQYF. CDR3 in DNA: TGTGCTAGTGGTTCAAACGGCGTCCGCGGAAATACGCAGTATTTT.

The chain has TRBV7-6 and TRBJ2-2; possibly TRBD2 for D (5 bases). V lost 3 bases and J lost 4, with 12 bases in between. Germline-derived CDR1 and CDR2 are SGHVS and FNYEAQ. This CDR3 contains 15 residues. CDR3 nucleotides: TGTGCCAGCAGCTTGGAGGCGAGGGCCACCGGGGAGCTGTTTTTT. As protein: CASSLEARATGELFF.

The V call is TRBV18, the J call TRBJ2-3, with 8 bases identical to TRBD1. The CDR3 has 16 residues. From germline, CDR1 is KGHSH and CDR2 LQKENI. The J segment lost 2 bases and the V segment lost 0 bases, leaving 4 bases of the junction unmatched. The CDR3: CASSPPQGAITDTQYF. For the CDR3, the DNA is TGTGCCAGCTCACCACCCCAGGGGGCTATCACAGATACGCAGTATTTT.

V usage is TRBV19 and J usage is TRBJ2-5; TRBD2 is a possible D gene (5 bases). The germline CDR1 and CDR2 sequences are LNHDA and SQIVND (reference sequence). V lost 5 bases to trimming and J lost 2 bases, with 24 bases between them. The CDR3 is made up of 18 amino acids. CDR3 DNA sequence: TGTGCCAGTAGTGCCCGCTTCGTTGGGAGTCGTCGGCAAGAGACCCAGTACTTC. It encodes CASSARFVGSRRQETQYF.

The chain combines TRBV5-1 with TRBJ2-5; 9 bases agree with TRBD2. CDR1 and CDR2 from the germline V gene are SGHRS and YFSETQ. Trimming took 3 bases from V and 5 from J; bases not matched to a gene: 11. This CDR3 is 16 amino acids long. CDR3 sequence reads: CASSSLGGGARETQYF. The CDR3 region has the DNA TGCGCCAGCAGCTCCCTCGGCGGGGGGGCGCGGGAGACCCAGTACTTC. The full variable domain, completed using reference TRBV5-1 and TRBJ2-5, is KAGVTQTPRYLIKTRGQQVTLSCSPISGHRSVSWYQQTPGQGLQFLFEYFSETQRNKGNFPGRFSGRQFSNSRSEMNVSTLELGDSALYLCASSSLGGGARETQYFGPGTRLLVL.

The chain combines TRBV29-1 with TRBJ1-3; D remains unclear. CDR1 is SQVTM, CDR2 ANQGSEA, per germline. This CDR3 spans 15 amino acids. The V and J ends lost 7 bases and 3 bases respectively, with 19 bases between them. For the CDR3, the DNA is TGCAGCGCTTCCCTCCCGTCAGGACTTGGAAACACCATATATTTT. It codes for CSASLPSGLGNTIYF.

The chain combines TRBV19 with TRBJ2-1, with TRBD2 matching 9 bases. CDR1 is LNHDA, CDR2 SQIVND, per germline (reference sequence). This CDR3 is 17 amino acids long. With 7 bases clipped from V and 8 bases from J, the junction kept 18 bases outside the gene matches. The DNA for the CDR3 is TGTGCCAGTACCCCCCCGGTGGGTAGCGGGAGTGGCTATGAGCAGTTCTTC. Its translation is CASTPPVGSGSGYEQFF.

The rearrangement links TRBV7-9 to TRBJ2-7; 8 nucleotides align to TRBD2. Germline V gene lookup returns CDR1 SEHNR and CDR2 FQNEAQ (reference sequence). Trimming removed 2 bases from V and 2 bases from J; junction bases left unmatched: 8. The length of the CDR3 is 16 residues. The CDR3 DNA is TGTGCCAGCAGCTTAAAAGGCCAGCGGGGGACCTACGAGCAGTACTTC. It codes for CASSLKGQRGTYEQYF.